Presented here are 7 T cell receptor beta chains from one specimen sequenced in a study of T cells after yellow fever vaccination. From the 5' RACE reads, TCRdb called clonotypes with MiXCR, one entry per CDR3 protein. The sample lists roughly 190,000 distinct CDR3 sequences, 11% occurring once. The sequences come from CD8+ T cells sorted from PBMCs, collected 15 days after the yellow fever booster vaccination. The origin of the receptors is a man between 18 and 35 years old who received the YFV17D yellow fever vaccine.

There are a few counts of this clonotype. V usage is TRBV5-6 and J usage is TRBJ1-2; D call uncertain. The CDR3 is made up of 15 amino acids. V was trimmed by 4 bases and J by 4 bases, leaving 17 bases between them. Germline CDR1 reads SGHDT; CDR2 reads YYEEEE. CDR3 loop: CASSPGLGESYGYTF. CDR3 sequence (DNA): TGTGCCAGCAGCCCGGGCCTAGGCGAGTCCTATGGCTACACCTTC.

This clonotype has a handful of counts. V and J are TRBV28 and TRBJ2-3, with D maybe TRBD1 (7 bases). CDR1 is MDHEN and CDR2 is SYDVKM in the germline V gene. This CDR3 has 18 amino acids. Trimming took off 3 bases at V and 1 base at J, with 20 bases between the two ends. For the CDR3, the DNA is TGTGCCAGCAGTTTGACAGGGTGGGGGGTACGAGGCACAGATACGCAGTATTTT. Protein sequence: CASSLTGWGVRGTDTQYF.

The chain joins TRBV2 to TRBJ2-1; possible D gene TRBD2, 6 bases. The CDR3 sequence is 14 residues long. V was shortened by 7 bases and J by 3 bases, with 13 bases between the two germline ends. The germline V gene has CDR1 SNHLY and CDR2 FYNNEI. The CDR3: CASIWGLNYNEQFF. In DNA form, the CDR3 reads TGTGCCAGCATTTGGGGACTGAACTACAATGAGCAGTTCTTC.

The rearrangement links TRBV9 to TRBJ2-5; possibly TRBD2 for D (6 bases). V lost 0 bases and J lost 3, with 15 bases in between. The CDR3 sequence is 16 residues long. The germline CDR1 and CDR2 sequences are SGDLS and YYNGEE. CDR3 nucleotide sequence: TGTGCCAGCAGCGTAGCACTAGCCTCCCCCGAAGAGACCCAGTACTTC. It is translated as CASSVALASPEETQYF.

V usage is TRBV4-1 and J usage is TRBJ2-1; TRBD1 agrees at 8 bases. V was clipped by 0 bases and J by 1 base; unmatched bases: 8. This CDR3 is 18 amino acids long. From germline, CDR1 is MGHRA and CDR2 YSYEKL. The CDR3 spells CASSQELDRGWSYNEQFF. CDR3 sequence (DNA): TGCGCCAGCAGCCAAGAGCTCGACAGGGGTTGGTCCTACAATGAGCAGTTCTTC.

This clonotype turned up a few times. The V and J genes are TRBV4-3 and TRBJ2-2; 8 bases are a match to TRBD1. The CDR3 contains 15 residues. CDR1 and CDR2 from the germline V gene are LGHNA and YSLEER. The V segment lost 1 base and the J segment 9 bases; nucleotides outside the gene matches: 7. The DNA for the CDR3 is TGCGCCAGCAGCCAAGTCCAGGGGGCACACAGGGAGCTGTTTTTT. Protein: CASSQVQGAHRELFF.

This clonotype was seen more than once but under ten times. The chain is built from TRBV12-3 or TRBV12-4 and TRBJ1-6; TRBD1 is a possible D gene (6 bases). The V end was cut by 6 bases, the J end by 13 bases, with 19 bases between. This CDR3 region has 14 residues. The CDR3 DNA sequence: TGTGCCAGCAGGCAGGAGGGGGGTCAAGCGCCCCTCCACTTT. This sequence encodes CASRQEGGQAPLHF.